There are a few counts of the clone carrying this TCR beta chain. The data originate from a study of response to subunit inactivated influenza vaccine. The CDR3 is made up of 13 amino acids. V was trimmed by 1 base and J by 7 bases, leaving 8 bases between them. Germline V CDR1 and CDR2: SEHNR, FQNEAQ (reference sequence). MiXCR, run by TCRdb on the RT-PCR reads, gives a single entry per CDR3 protein. The sample lists about 170,000 distinct CDR3 sequences; about an eighth were seen once. These data also featured in a second study, about T cells expressing NK-cell markers. That investigation notes: What made the TCR beta cDNA was 5'RACE template switching with UMIs.

Sequenced here: CD8+ T cells sorted from PBMCs, sampled roughly 12 days after vaccination. The clonotype originates from a man aged 50 to 60 who received an inactivated influenza vaccine. The chain uses TRBV7-9 and TRBJ1-5, with unresolved D. The CDR3 DNA reads as TGTGCCAGCAGCTTAGAGGGAGAGCAGCCCCAGCATTTT. Translating it yields CASSLEGEQPQHF.